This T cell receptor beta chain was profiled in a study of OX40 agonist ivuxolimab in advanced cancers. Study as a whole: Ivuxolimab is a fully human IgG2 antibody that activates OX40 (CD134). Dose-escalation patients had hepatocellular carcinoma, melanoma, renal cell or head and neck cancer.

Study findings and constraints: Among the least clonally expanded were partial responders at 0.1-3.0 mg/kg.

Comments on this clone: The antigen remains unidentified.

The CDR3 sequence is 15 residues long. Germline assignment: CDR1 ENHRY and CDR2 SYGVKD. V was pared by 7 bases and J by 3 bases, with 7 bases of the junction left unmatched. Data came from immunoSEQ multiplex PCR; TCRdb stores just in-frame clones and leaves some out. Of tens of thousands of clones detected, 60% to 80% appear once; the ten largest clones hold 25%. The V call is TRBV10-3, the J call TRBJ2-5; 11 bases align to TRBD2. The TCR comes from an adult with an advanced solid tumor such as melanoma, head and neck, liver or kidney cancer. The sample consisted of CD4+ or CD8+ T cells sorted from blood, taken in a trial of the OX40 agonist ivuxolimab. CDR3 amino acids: CAINPGTSGEETQYF. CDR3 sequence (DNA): TGTGCCATCAACCCCGGGACTAGCGGAGAAGAGACCCAGTACTTC.